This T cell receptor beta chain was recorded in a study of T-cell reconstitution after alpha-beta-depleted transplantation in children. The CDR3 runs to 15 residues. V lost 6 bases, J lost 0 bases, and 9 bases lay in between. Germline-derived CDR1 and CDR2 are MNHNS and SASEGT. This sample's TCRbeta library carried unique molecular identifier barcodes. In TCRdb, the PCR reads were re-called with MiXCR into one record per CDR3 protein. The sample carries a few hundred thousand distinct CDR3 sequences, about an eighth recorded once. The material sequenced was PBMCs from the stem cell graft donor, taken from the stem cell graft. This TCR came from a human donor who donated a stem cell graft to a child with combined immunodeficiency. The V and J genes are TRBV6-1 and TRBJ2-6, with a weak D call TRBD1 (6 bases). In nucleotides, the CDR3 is TGTGCCAGCAGGGGGGCCCGCTCTGGGGCCAACGTCCTGACTTTC. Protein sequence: CASRGARSGANVLTF.